Listed below are T cell receptor beta chains from one sample, sequenced in a study of cytomegalovirus exposure and HLA in healthy donors. Clones were read by immunoSEQ multiplex PCR, and TCRdb kept only the in-frame ones, dropping some. The sample lists about 210,000 clones; 82% were seen once. Sequencing was performed on PBMCs. The receptor source for this set is a man in his forties in good health and CMV-seropositive. Each CDR3 is given with its conserved first and last residue. D genes are given only for firm matches.

TRBV7-9,15,TRBJ2-2,NA,CASSTSLRNTGELFF,TGTGCCAGCAGCACCTCTCTGAGGAACACCGGGGAGCTGTTTTTT
TRBV21-1,13,TRBJ2-1,NA,CASVGSSRNEQFF,TGTGCCAGCGTCGGTAGCTCCCGTAATGAGCAGTTCTTC
TRBV15,10,TRBJ1-1,NA,CATPRAQAFF,TGTGCCACCCCAAGAGCTCAAGCTTTCTTT
TRBV5-6,15,TRBJ1-2,NA,CASSLDGRANYGYTF,TGTGCCAGCAGCCTGGACGGCAGGGCAAACTATGGCTACACCTTC
TRBV19,15,TRBJ2-2,NA,CASSIIMKPAGELFF,TGTGCCAGTAGTATAATAATGAAACCGGCCGGGGAGCTGTTTTTT
TRBV11-3,14,TRBJ2-5,NA,CASSPTIGGETQYF,TGTGCCAGCAGCCCGACCATAGGAGGGGAGACCCAGTACTTC
TRBV11-1,16,TRBJ2-3,TRBD2,CASSLYGGRVADTQYF,TGTGCCAGCAGCTTATACGGCGGGAGGGTGGCAGATACGCAGTATTTT
TRBV5-1,16,TRBJ1-1,TRBD1,CASSSPRVGTGTEAFF,TGCGCCAGCAGCTCCCCCAGGGTTGGGACAGGCACTGAAGCTTTCTTT
TRBV5-6,16,TRBJ1-1,TRBD1,CASSVWGQGARTEAFF,TGTGCCAGCAGCGTGTGGGGACAGGGGGCGAGGACTGAAGCTTTCTTT
TRBV18,14,TRBJ2-2,NA,CASSPETVPGELFF,TGTGCCAGCTCACCAGAGACAGTCCCCGGGGAGCTGTTTTTT
TRBV19,15,TRBJ1-4,TRBD1,CASRSRGEANEKLFF,TGTGCCAGTAGATCCAGGGGGGAAGCTAATGAAAAACTGTTTTTT
TRBV9,13,TRBJ2-1,NA,CASSEGAGNEQFF,TGTGCCAGCAGCGAGGGAGCGGGCAATGAGCAGTTCTTC